This T cell receptor (beta chain) was sequenced during a study of blood T cell repertoires in COVID-19. Background on the study: Donors in the United States, Italy and Spain gave samples during acute or convalescent COVID-19. From T cells, B-cell-depleted T cells, or PBMCs came the material, which was cDNA or gDNA.

In the authors' methods: Nucleated cell counts were estimated from reference gene primer amplification. Repertoires were generated with immunoSEQ multiplex PCR, while TCRdb's copy carries only in-frame clones and drops some. V, J and clone size are taken as reported in that table, and D and trimming were inferred from the DNA itself. This repertoire shows roughly 70,000 clones, approximately 90% found once; its top ten account for roughly 6.3%. Trimming cost V 4 bases and J 8 bases; bases outside gene matches: 18. The CDR3 is 17 amino acids. From germline, CDR1 is SGHNT and CDR2 YYREEE (reference sequence).

This sequence was found in a woman of 80 years or more with active COVID-19. Sequenced material: peripheral blood. The chain recombines TRBV5-4 with TRBJ1-2; 9 bases match TRBD1. CDR3 amino acids: CASSPTPGQGGVGGYTF. The CDR3 DNA is TGTGCCAGCAGCCCCACTCCGGGACAGGGTGGGGTTGGAGGCTACACCTTC.